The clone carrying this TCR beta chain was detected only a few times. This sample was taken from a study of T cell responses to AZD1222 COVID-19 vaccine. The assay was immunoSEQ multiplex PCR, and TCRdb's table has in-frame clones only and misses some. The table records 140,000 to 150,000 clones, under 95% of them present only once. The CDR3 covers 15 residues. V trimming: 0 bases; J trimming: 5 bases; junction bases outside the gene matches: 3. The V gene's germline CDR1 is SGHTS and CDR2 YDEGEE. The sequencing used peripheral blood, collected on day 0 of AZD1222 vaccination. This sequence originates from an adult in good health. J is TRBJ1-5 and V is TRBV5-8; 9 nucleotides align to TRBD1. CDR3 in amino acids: CASSLETGGDQPQHF. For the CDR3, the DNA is TGTGCCAGCAGCTTGGAGACAGGGGGGGATCAGCCCCAGCATTTT.